The text below deals with one TCR beta chain. The sample originates from a study of radiation and T cells in renal cell carcinoma. Time point indicated: blood 2 weeks post-SBRT. Sample treatment: 15 Gy SBRT to primary tumor, nephrectomy 4 weeks later. The CDR3 covers 13 residues. V lost 4 bases and J 2 bases, leaving 10 bases between the germline ends. The V gene's germline CDR1 is SGHRS and CDR2 YFSETQ. Clones were sequenced by immunoSEQ multiplex PCR, and TCRdb holds only the in-frame ones, with some missing. The profile shows 160,000 or so clones, 87% of them singletons. The sequence derives from a woman in her 50s with renal cell carcinoma. The gene calls are TRBV5-1 and TRBJ2-7; possibly TRBD2 for D (6 bases). The material was blood, obtained from a patient whose treatment included radiotherapy and nephrectomy. As DNA, the CDR3 is TGCGCCAGCAGCCTCGGGACTCCCTACGAGCAGTACTTC. This encodes CASSLGTPYEQYF. The variable domain in full, with the rest retrieved from reference TRBV5-1 and TRBJ2-7, is KAGVTQTPRYLIKTRGQQVTLSCSPISGHRSVSWYQQTPGQGLQFLFEYFSETQRNKGNFPGRFSGRQFSNSRSEMNVSTLELGDSALYLCASSLGTPYEQYFGPGTRLTVT.